This record concerns one TCR beta chain sequence. TCRdb redid the calling of the 5' RACE reads with MiXCR, one entry per CDR3 protein. This sample has fewer than 550,000 distinct CDR3 sequences, with around 15% found just once. The sample belongs to a study of identical twins. Germline lookup yields CDR1 SGHNT and CDR2 YENEEA. This CDR3 comprises 14 residues. Trimming shortened V by 1 base and J by 3 bases, and 9 bases separated the two germline ends. These sequences were also reported in another study, on yellow fever vaccine responses in identical twins.

The sample taken for sequencing was CD4+ T cells sorted from blood. This rearrangement joins TRBV11-3 to TRBJ1-2; D gene uncertain. The receptor was isolated from a young woman in good health. The CDR3 DNA is TGTGCCAGCAGCTTAGGGTCCTTGGACTATGGCTACACCTTC. Translating gives CASSLGSLDYGYTF.